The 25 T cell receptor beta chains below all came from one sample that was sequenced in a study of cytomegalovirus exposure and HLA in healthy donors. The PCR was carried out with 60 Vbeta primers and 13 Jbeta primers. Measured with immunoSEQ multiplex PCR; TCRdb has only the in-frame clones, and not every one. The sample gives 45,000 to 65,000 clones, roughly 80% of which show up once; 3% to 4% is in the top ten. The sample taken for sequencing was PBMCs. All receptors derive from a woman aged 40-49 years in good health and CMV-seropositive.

The CDR3: CASSESGAGYLETQYF. In DNA form, the CDR3 reads TGTGCCAGCAGTGAATCAGGGGCAGGGTATCTAGAGACCCAGTACTTC. The chain employs TRBV2 and TRBJ2-5, with D possibly matching TRBD1 (6 bases). Germline assignment: CDR1 SNHLY and CDR2 FYNNEI. The CDR3 length is 16 residues. V shed 2 bases and J shed 4 bases, with 17 bases lying between them.

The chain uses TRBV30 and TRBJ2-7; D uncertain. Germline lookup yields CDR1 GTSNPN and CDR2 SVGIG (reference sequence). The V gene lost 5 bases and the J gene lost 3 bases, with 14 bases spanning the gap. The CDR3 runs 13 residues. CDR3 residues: CAWAPTVGYEQYF. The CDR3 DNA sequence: TGTGCCTGGGCTCCCACAGTAGGCTACGAGCAGTACTTC.

The CDR3, as DNA: TGTGCCAGCTCACCCTGGGCAGGGGGAAACACTAACTATGGCTACACCTTC. Its protein product is CASSPWAGGNTNYGYTF. The J gene is TRBJ1-2, the V gene TRBV18, with 7 bases identical to TRBD1. CDR1 and CDR2 (germline): KGHSH, LQKENI. The J segment lost 0 bases and the V segment lost 3 bases, leaving 10 bases of the junction unmatched. The length of the CDR3 is 17 residues.

DNA for the CDR3: TGTGCCTGGAGTGACTACCGGGATCCCCCCCGAGTCGACACCTTC. It encodes CAWSDYRDPPRVDTF. The chain is built from TRBV30 and TRBJ1-2; D gene uncertain. Germline V gives CDR1 GTSNPN, CDR2 SVGIG (reference sequence). The V and J ends lost 1 base and 12 bases respectively, with 24 bases between them. CDR3 length: 15 residues.

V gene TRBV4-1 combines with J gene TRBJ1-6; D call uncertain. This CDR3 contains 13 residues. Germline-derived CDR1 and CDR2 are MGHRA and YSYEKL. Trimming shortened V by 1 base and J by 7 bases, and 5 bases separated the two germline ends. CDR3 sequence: CASSQALNSPLHF. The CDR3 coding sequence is TGCGCCAGCAGCCAAGCGTTAAATTCACCCCTCCACTTT.

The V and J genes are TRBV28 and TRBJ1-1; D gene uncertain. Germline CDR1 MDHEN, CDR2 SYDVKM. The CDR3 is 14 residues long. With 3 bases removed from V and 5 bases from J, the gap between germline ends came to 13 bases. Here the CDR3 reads CASSLRPGGTEAFF. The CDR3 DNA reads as TGTGCCAGCAGTTTGAGGCCTGGAGGAACTGAAGCTTTCTTT. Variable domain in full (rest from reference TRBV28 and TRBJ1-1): DVKVTQSSRYLVKRTGEKVFLECVQDMDHENMFWYRQDPGLGLRLIYFSYDVKMKEKGDIPEGYSVSREKKERFSLILESASTNQTSMYLCASSLRPGGTEAFFGQGTRLTVV.

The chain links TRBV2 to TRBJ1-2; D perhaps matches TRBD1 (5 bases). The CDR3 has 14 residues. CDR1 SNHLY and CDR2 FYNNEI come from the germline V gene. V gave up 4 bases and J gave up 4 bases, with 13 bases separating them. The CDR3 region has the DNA TGTGCCAGCAGTGGGGGAACAGGATTCTATGGCTACACCTTC. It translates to CASSGGTGFYGYTF.

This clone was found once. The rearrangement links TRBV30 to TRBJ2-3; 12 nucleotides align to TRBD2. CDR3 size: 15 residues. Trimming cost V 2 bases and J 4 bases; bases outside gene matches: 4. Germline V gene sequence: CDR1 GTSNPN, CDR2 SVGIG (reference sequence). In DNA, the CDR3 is TGTGCCTGGAGTACTCGACTAGCGGGAGCAGATACGCAGTATTTT. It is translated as CAWSTRLAGADTQYF.

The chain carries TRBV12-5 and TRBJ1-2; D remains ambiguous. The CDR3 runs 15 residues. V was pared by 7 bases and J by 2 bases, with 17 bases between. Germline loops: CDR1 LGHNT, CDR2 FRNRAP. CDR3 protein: CASAVGSRANYGYTF. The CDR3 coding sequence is TGTGCTAGTGCCGTCGGGAGTCGCGCCAACTATGGCTACACCTTC.

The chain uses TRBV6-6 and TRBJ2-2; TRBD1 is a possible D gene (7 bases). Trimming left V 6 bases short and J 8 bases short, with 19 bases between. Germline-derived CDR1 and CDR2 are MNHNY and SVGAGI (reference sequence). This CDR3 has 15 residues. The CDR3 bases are TGTGCCAGCAGCTCCAATCCCAGGGGGGCTGGGGAGCTGTTTTTT. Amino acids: CASSSNPRGAGELFF.

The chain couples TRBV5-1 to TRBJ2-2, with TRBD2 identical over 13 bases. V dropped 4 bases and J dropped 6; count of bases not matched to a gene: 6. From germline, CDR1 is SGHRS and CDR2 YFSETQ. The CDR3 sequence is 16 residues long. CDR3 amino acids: CASSATSGGAPGELFF. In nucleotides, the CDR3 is TGCGCCAGCAGCGCCACTAGCGGGGGGGCCCCCGGGGAGCTGTTTTTT.

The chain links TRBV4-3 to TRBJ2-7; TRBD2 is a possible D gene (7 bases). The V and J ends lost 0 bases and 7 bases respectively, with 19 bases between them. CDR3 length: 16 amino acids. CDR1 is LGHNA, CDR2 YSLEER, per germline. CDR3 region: CASSQDLGRGGAEQYF. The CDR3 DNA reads TGCGCCAGCAGCCAAGATCTAGGTCGAGGGGGGGCTGAGCAGTACTTC.

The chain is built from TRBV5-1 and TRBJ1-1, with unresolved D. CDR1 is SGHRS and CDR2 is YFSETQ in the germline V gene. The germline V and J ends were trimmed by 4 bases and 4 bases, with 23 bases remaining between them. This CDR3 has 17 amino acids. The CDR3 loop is CASSPDRGRGIGTEAFF. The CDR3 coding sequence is TGCGCCAGCAGCCCGGACCGGGGTAGAGGCATAGGCACTGAAGCTTTCTTT.

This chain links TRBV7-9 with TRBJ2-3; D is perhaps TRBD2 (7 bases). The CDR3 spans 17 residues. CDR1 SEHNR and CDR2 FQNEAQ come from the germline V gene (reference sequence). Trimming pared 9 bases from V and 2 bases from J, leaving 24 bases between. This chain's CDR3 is CARGGGGWDSHTDTQYF. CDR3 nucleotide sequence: TGTGCCAGAGGAGGGGGGGGATGGGATTCCCACACAGATACGCAGTATTTT. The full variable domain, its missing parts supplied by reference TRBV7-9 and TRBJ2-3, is DTGVSQNPRHKITKRGQNVTFRCDPISEHNRLYWYRQTLGQGPEFLTYFQNEAQLEKSRLLSDRFSAERPKGSFSTLEIQRTEQGDSAMYLCARGGGGWDSHTDTQYFGPGTRLTVL.

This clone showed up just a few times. CDR3 amino acids: CASSRSTTGGYTEAFF. The CDR3 bases are TGTGCCAGCAGCCGATCGACGACAGGCGGGTACACTGAAGCTTTCTTT. This chain connects TRBV5-4 to TRBJ1-1; tentatively, D is TRBD1 (6 bases). V lost 4 bases, J lost 3 bases, and 19 bases lay in between. This CDR3 comprises 16 residues. CDR1 and CDR2 from the germline V gene are SGHNT and YYREEE (reference sequence).

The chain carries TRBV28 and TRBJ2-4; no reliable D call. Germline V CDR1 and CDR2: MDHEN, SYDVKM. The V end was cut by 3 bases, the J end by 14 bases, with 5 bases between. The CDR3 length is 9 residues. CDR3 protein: CASSFRKYF. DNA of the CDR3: TGTGCCAGCAGTTTTAGAAAGTACTTC.

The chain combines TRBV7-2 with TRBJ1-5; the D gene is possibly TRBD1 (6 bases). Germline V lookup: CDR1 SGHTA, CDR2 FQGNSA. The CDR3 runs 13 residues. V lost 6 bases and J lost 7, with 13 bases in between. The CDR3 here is CASSPRGGQPQHF. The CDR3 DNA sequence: TGTGCCAGCAGTCCGAGGGGGGGACAGCCCCAGCATTTT. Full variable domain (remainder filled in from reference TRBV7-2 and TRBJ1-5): GAGVSQSPSNKVTEKGKDVELRCDPISGHTALYWYRQSLGQGLEFLIYFQGNSAPDKSGLPSDRFSAERTGGSVSTLTIQRTQQEDSAVYLCASSPRGGQPQHFGDGTRLSIL.

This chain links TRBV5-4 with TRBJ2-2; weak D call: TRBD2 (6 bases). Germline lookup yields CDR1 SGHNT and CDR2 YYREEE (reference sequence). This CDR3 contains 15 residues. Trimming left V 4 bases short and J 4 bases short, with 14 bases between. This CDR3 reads CASSVRRDGTGELFF. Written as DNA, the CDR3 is TGTGCCAGCAGCGTGAGGAGGGACGGCACCGGGGAGCTGTTTTTT.

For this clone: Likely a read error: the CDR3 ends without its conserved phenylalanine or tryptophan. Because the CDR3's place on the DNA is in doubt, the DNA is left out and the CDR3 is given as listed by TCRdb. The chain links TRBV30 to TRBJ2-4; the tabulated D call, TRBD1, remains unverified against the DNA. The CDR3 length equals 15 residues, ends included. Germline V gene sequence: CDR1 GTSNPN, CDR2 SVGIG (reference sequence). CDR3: CAWQTASEAKNIQSS.

The CDR3 coding sequence is TGTGCCAGCAGCTTGAGGGAAGAGGCGGGTGGCTACACCTTC. As protein: CASSLREEAGGYTF. The rearrangement joins TRBV7-9 to TRBJ1-2; D uncertain. The CDR3 contains 14 residues. Between the trimmed V and J ends, which lost 3 bases and 7 bases, there was a span of 15 bases. Germline loops: CDR1 SEHNR, CDR2 FQNEAQ (reference sequence).

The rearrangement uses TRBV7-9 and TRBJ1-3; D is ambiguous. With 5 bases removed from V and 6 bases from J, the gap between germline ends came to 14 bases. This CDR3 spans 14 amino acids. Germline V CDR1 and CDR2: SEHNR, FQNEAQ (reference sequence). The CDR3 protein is CASSPPLGVNTIYF. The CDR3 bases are TGTGCCAGCAGCCCCCCCCTAGGAGTAAACACCATATATTTT.

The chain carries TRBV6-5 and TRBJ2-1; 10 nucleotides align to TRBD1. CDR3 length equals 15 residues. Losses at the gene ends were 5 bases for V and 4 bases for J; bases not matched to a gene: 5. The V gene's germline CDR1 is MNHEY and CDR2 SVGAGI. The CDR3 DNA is TGTGCCAGCAGTATGGGGACAGGGGAATACAATGAGCAGTTCTTC. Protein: CASSMGTGEYNEQFF.

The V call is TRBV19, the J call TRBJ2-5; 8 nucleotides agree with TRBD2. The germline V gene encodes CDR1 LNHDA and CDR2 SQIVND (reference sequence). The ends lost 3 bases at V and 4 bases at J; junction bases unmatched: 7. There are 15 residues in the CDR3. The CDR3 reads CASSMGSGVRETQYF. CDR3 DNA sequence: TGTGCCAGTAGTATGGGTAGCGGGGTGAGAGAGACCCAGTACTTC.

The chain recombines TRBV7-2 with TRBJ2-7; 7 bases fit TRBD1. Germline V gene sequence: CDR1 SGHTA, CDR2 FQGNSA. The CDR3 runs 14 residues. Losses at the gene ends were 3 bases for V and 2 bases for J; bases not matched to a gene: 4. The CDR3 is CASSLTGSPYEQYF. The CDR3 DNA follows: TGTGCCAGCAGCTTGACAGGGTCCCCCTACGAGCAGTACTTC.

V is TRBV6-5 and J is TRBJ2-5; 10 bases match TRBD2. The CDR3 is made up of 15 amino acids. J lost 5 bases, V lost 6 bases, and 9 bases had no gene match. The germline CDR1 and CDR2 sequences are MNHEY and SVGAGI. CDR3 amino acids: CASRASGGAQETQYF. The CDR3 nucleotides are TGTGCCAGCAGAGCGAGCGGGGGGGCACAGGAGACCCAGTACTTC.